This T cell receptor beta chain was identified during a study of OX40 agonist ivuxolimab in advanced cancers. From germline, CDR1 is LNHDA and CDR2 SQIVND (reference sequence). Germline trimming cut 3 bases from V and 4 bases from J; bases unmatched to any gene: 4. The CDR3 totals 15 residues. Assay: immunoSEQ multiplex PCR; the TCRdb copy retains only in-frame clones and omits some. The sample records over 55,000 clones, about 81% being singletons. This chain uses TRBV19 with TRBJ2-3, with 10 bases that match TRBD2. This TCR was recovered from an adult with an advanced solid tumor such as melanoma, head and neck, liver or kidney cancer. The source material was CD4+ or CD8+ T cells sorted from blood, sampled in a trial of the OX40 agonist ivuxolimab. The CDR3 sequence: CASSITSGAADTQYF. CDR3 bases: TGTGCCAGTAGTATTACTAGCGGGGCTGCAGATACGCAGTATTTT.